The 26 T cell receptor beta chains below were found in one sample sequenced in a study of Graves' ophthalmopathy and Graves' hyperthyroidism. The TCR beta CDR3 regions underwent amplification from RNA transcripts. RT-PCR with HTBI primers came first, then second-round multiplex PCR. TCRdb re-analysed the multiplex PCR reads in MiXCR, keeping a single row per CDR3 protein. The sample records about 620,000 distinct CDR3 sequences, roughly 20% being singletons. Sample: peripheral blood. The receptors shown here come from a woman under 30 with stable Graves' hyperthyroidism. Some clones in this sample may be carry-over from other donors' samples.

Many counts were recorded for this clonotype. The chain recombines TRBV28 with TRBJ1-1, with 8 bases identical to TRBD1. The V gene's germline CDR1 is MDHEN and CDR2 SYDVKM. The V segment lost 3 bases and the J segment 4 bases; nucleotides outside the gene matches: 7. The CDR3 has 15 residues. The CDR3 DNA follows: TGTGCCAGCAGTTTTGACAGGGGCATGAGCACTGAAGCTTTCTTT. Translated: CASSFDRGMSTEAFF.

This clonotype came up many times. V is TRBV7-2 and J is TRBJ1-5, with D hard to call. V lost 5 bases and J lost 0, with 11 bases in between. The germline CDR1 and CDR2 sequences are SGHTA and FQGNSA. CDR3 length: 15 residues. The chain's CDR3 is CASSPGRVSNQPQHF. In nucleotides, the CDR3 is TGTGCCAGCAGCCCTGGACGGGTTAGCAATCAGCCCCAGCATTTT.

This clonotype has ten or more counts. J is TRBJ2-4 and V is TRBV20-1; no definite D call. CDR3 length equals 13 residues. V lost 3 bases to trimming and J lost 1 base, with 7 bases between them. Germline V gives CDR1 DFQATT, CDR2 SNEGSKA (reference sequence). As DNA, the CDR3 is TGCAGTGCTAGGGCAGGTGCCAAAAACATTCAGTACTTC. It specifies CSARAGAKNIQYF.

This clonotype has ten or more counts. The V and J genes are TRBV10-3 and TRBJ1-1, with no clear D. V was clipped by 4 bases and J by 6 bases, with 15 bases between them. The germline gives CDR1 ENHRY, CDR2 SYGVKD. The CDR3 loop spans 14 amino acids. CDR3 DNA: TGTGCCATCAGTGTGCAAACGACCCTGGCTGAAGCTTTCTTT. It encodes CAISVQTTLAEAFF.

This clonotype was detected a few times. The chain uses TRBV28 and TRBJ1-2; 7 bases align to TRBD1. J gave up 2 bases and V 6 bases, and 9 bases lay outside the gene matches. The germline CDR1 and CDR2 sequences are MDHEN and SYDVKM. The CDR3 is made up of 15 amino acids. The CDR3 DNA reads as TGTGCCAGCAGGCCGGGACAGACAGCAAACTATGGCTACACCTTC. Protein sequence: CASRPGQTANYGYTF.

This clonotype has a handful of counts. This chain connects TRBV20-1 to TRBJ2-7; 7 nucleotides align to TRBD2. The V gene end was trimmed by 2 bases and the J gene end by 3 bases; junction bases not matched to a gene: 10. Germline V gene data show CDR1 as DFQATT and CDR2 as SNEGSKA (reference sequence). The CDR3 sequence is 15 residues long. The CDR3 DNA reads TGCAGTGCTAGAATTGTTCCAGCGGGGATCTACGAGCAGTACTTC. This codes for CSARIVPAGIYEQYF.

The chain employs TRBV4-1 and TRBJ2-7; 7 positions agree with TRBD1. The CDR3 is made up of 13 amino acids. Germline V gene lookup returns CDR1 MGHRA and CDR2 YSYEKL. V lost 6 bases, J lost 5 bases, and 7 bases stayed unmatched. The CDR3 DNA is TGCGCCAGCAGGGGACACAGGGGCCACGAGCAGTACTTC. Protein product: CASRGHRGHEQYF.

This chain uses TRBV4-2 with TRBJ1-3; 7 nucleotides line up with TRBD1. Germline V gene data show CDR1 as LGHNA and CDR2 as YNFKEQ. The CDR3 runs to 19 residues. J lost 0 bases, V lost 0 bases, and 11 bases had no gene match. CDR3 sequence reads: CASSQDPTGQLFSGNTIYF. CDR3 nucleotides: TGTGCCAGCAGCCAAGATCCGACGGGACAGTTGTTCTCTGGAAACACCATATATTTT.

The V and J genes are TRBV4-1 and TRBJ1-1; D is perhaps TRBD1 (5 bases). This CDR3 spans 15 amino acids. V was trimmed by 4 bases and J by 4 bases, leaving 16 bases between them. The germline V gene encodes CDR1 MGHRA and CDR2 YSYEKL. The CDR3 nucleotides are TGCGCCAGCAGCCCAGGACCCGCCGGGGGCACTGAAGCTTTCTTT. Amino acids: CASSPGPAGGTEAFF.

This clonotype was seen repeatedly, ten times or more. This sequence joins TRBV29-1 and TRBJ2-2; TRBD1 agrees at 7 bases. J was trimmed by 1 base and V by 0 bases; bases with no gene match: 8. This CDR3 is built from 17 residues. Germline-derived CDR1 and CDR2 are SQVTM and ANQGSEA. CDR3: CSVEDRPGGLNTGELFF. The CDR3 DNA sequence: TGCAGCGTTGAAGATCGGCCAGGGGGTCTGAACACCGGGGAGCTGTTTTTT.

The chain is built from TRBV27 and TRBJ1-1; 9 bases are a match to TRBD1. Trimming cost V 2 bases and J 6 bases; bases outside gene matches: 4. The CDR3 loop spans 14 amino acids. Germline-derived CDR1 and CDR2 are MNHEY and SMNVEV (reference sequence). In nucleotides, the CDR3 is TGTGCCAGCAGTTTAAGGACAGGGGTCCCTGAAGCTTTCTTT. Amino acids: CASSLRTGVPEAFF.

The V and J genes are TRBV25-1 and TRBJ2-6; 11 nucleotides line up with TRBD1. The ends lost 3 bases at V and 3 bases at J; junction bases unmatched: 4. Germline V gene lookup returns CDR1 MGHDK and CDR2 SYGVNS. The CDR3 is 17 amino acids. CDR3 DNA sequence: TGTGCCAGCAGTGAGGACAGGGGGCATAATGGGGCCAACGTCCTGACTTTC. The encoded protein is CASSEDRGHNGANVLTF.

The chain employs TRBV15 and TRBJ2-7; maybe TRBD1 (8 bases). This CDR3 spans 15 amino acids. The V end was cut by 6 bases, the J end by 4 bases, with 19 bases between. The V gene's germline CDR1 is LNHNV and CDR2 YYDKDF (reference sequence). In DNA form, the CDR3 reads TGTGCCACCAGTGGGGAGGGGACAGGCCAGTACGAGCAGTACTTC. This codes for CATSGEGTGQYEQYF.

The V call is TRBV2, the J call TRBJ1-3, with D uncertain. Germline V gives CDR1 SNHLY, CDR2 FYNNEI. The V end lost 4 bases, the J end lost 0 bases, and 10 bases lay between the germline ends. This CDR3 comprises 15 residues. CDR3 amino acids: CASSGVPGSGNTIYF. CDR3 coding DNA: TGTGCCAGCAGTGGGGTCCCAGGCTCTGGAAACACCATATATTTT.

This clonotype occurred a few times. The gene calls are TRBV29-1 and TRBJ1-1; unclear D gene. The CDR3 is 12 amino acids. Germline V lookup: CDR1 SQVTM, CDR2 ANQGSEA. Between the trimmed V and J ends, which lost 4 bases and 0 bases, there was a span of 6 bases. The CDR3 sequence: CSVVVMNTEAFF. CDR3 bases: TGCAGCGTTGTGGTAATGAACACTGAAGCTTTCTTT.

Note on this clonotype: A single base separates this from a much larger clone, so it may be a read error. The V call is TRBV19, the J call TRBJ2-5; TRBD2 matches 9 bases. Germline V gene sequence: CDR1 LNHDA, CDR2 SQIVND (reference sequence). This CDR3 comprises 15 residues. The CDR3: CASRGAASGKWTKYF. The CDR3, as DNA: TGTGCCAGTAGGGGCGCGGCTAGCGGGAAGTGGACCAAGTACTTC.

This clonotype has just a few counts. The chain combines TRBV6-2 or TRBV6-3 with TRBJ1-1; TRBD1 matches 8 bases. Germline values: CDR1 MNHEY, CDR2 SVGEGT. The length of the CDR3 is 16 residues. The junction had 5 bases not matched to a gene; V was cut back by 1 base and J by 1 base. CDR3: CASSYFSGTGNTEAFF. CDR3 sequence (DNA): TGTGCCAGCAGTTACTTTTCCGGGACAGGGAACACTGAAGCTTTCTTT.

The table lists this clonotype with a few counts. V gene TRBV28 combines with J gene TRBJ2-7; D call uncertain. Looked up from germline, CDR1 is MDHEN and CDR2 is SYDVKM. The CDR3 is 14 amino acids. V lost 1 base to trimming and J lost 7 bases, with 14 bases between them. The CDR3 DNA is TGTGCCAGCAGTTTATATGGGTCAGGTCGGGAGCAGTACTTC. Protein product: CASSLYGSGREQYF. Variable domain in full (rest from reference TRBV28 and TRBJ2-7): DVKVTQSSRYLVKRTGEKVFLECVQDMDHENMFWYRQDPGLGLRLIYFSYDVKMKEKGDIPEGYSVSREKKERFSLILESASTNQTSMYLCASSLYGSGREQYFGPGTRLTVT.

This sequence joins TRBV20-1 and TRBJ2-7; 8 nucleotides line up with TRBD2. Germline loops: CDR1 DFQATT, CDR2 SNEGSKA (reference sequence). This CDR3 region has 14 residues. With 2 bases clipped from V and 9 bases from J, the junction kept 12 bases outside the gene matches. CDR3 amino acids: CSARSGGVAGRQYF. The CDR3 coding sequence is TGCAGTGCTAGATCGGGGGGAGTAGCGGGGAGGCAGTACTTC.

In its sample, this clonotype was seen many times. The chain recombines TRBV27 with TRBJ1-2, with D unclear. Germline V CDR1 and CDR2: MNHEY, SMNVEV (reference sequence). V lost 5 bases and J 2 bases, leaving 9 bases between the germline ends. The CDR3 contains 13 residues. CDR3 residues: CASSERTNYGYTF. CDR3 sequence (DNA): TGTGCCAGCAGTGAGCGGACCAACTATGGCTACACCTTC.

This clonotype was picked up many times. This chain links TRBV12-3 or TRBV12-4 with TRBJ1-3; D not certain. V lost 2 bases and J lost 0, with 5 bases in between. The CDR3 spans 14 residues. The CDR3 sequence: CASSLFDSGNTIYF. The CDR3 DNA follows: TGTGCCAGCAGTTTATTTGACTCTGGAAACACCATATATTTT.

This clonotype was picked up many times. V usage is TRBV6-5 and J usage is TRBJ1-2; possibly TRBD1 for D (6 bases). The CDR3 has 14 amino acids. Germline V lookup: CDR1 MNHEY, CDR2 SVGAGI. V was clipped by 3 bases and J by 0 bases, with 8 bases between them. The CDR3 nucleotides read TGTGCCAGCAGTTATACAGGGCCTAACTATGGCTACACCTTC. It is translated as CASSYTGPNYGYTF.

Ten or more counts support this clonotype. V gene TRBV6-1 combines with J gene TRBJ1-2, with D hard to call. Deletions cut 6 bases from V and 8 bases from J, with 16 bases between. In germline, CDR1 is MNHNS, CDR2 SASEGT. CDR3 length: 13 residues. The CDR3 here is CASRSQILGGYTF. The CDR3 DNA follows: TGTGCCAGCAGGAGCCAAATCCTGGGAGGCTACACCTTC.

This clonotype was observed many times. The V and J genes are TRBV12-3 or TRBV12-4 and TRBJ1-1, with TRBD1 identical over 7 bases. The CDR3 loop spans 15 amino acids. The V segment lost 5 bases and the J segment 7 bases; nucleotides outside the gene matches: 13. The CDR3 coding sequence is TGTGCCAGCAGTCTGACAGCGACAGGGCAGAATGAAGCTTTCTTT. Encoded protein: CASSLTATGQNEAFF.

This clonotype was recorded many times. This sequence joins TRBV5-1 and TRBJ2-7; 11 bases map to TRBD2. This CDR3 contains 16 residues. The V gene end was trimmed by 0 bases and the J gene end by 3 bases; junction bases not matched to a gene: 5. Germline V CDR1 and CDR2: SGHRS, YFSETQ. CDR3 in DNA: TGCGCCAGCAGCTTGGGTGCTAGCGGGAGGTACTACGAGCAGTACTTC. Encoded protein: CASSLGASGRYYEQYF.

This clonotype was observed many times. This sequence joins TRBV12-3 or TRBV12-4 and TRBJ1-1; 9 bases are a match to TRBD1. Trimming at V came to 5 bases and at J to 0 bases, leaving 7 bases not matched to a gene. The CDR3 has 16 residues. As DNA, the CDR3 is TGTGCCAGCAGTCGGACAGGGGCCCCCATGAACACTGAAGCTTTCTTT. Protein: CASSRTGAPMNTEAFF.